The present T cell receptor beta chain was sequenced within a study of monozygotic twins with inflammatory bowel disease. The CDR3 spans 15 residues. Germline V gene lookup returns CDR1 SGHVS and CDR2 FNYEAQ. TCRdb reprocessed the 5' RACE reads and stores each CDR3 protein as one record, lacking DNA. Found here are about 210,000 distinct CDR3 sequences; the top ten clones hold around 1.5%. This receptor was identified in a human donor with ulcerative colitis or Crohn's disease, or a healthy co-twin of an affected twin (not recorded which). The chain links TRBV7-6 to TRBJ2-2; TCRdb outputs TRBD1, but without DNA this stays unchecked. The sequenced material came from blood. The CDR3 loop is CASSLIPGNTGELFF.